This T cell receptor (beta chain) was recovered during a study of CD8 T cells in Susac syndrome. The CDR3 has 16 amino acids. V gave up 5 bases and J gave up 2 bases; unmatched junction bases: 10. The V gene's germline CDR1 is DFQATT and CDR2 SNEGSKA (reference sequence). The RNA input was roughly 0.45 to 1 ug, and it was reverse transcribed with random hexamers. TCRdb passed the immunoSEQ multiplex PCR reads through MiXCR, listing each CDR3 protein once. The sample carries around 160,000 distinct CDR3 sequences, just under 95% recorded once. The authors carried out high-throughput sequencing of TCR beta. They applied it to CD8+ and CD4+ T cells obtained from blood.

J is TRBJ2-3 and V is TRBV20-1; 10 nucleotides line up with TRBD2. The receptor comes from a human donor in good health. The sample was CD4+ T cells from PBMCs. CDR3 loop: CSADTSGVLTTDTQYF. CDR3 sequence (DNA): TGCAGTGCTGATACTAGCGGGGTACTAACCACAGATACGCAGTATTTT.